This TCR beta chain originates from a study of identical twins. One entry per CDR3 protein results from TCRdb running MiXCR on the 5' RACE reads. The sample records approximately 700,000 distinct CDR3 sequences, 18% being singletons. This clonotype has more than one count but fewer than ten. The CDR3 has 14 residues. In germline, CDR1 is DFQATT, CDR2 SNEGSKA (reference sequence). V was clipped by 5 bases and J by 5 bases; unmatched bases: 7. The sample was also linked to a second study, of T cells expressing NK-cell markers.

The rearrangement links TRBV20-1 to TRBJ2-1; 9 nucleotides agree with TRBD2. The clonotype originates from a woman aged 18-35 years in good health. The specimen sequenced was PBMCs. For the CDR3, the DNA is TGCAGTGCTCCGCTAGCGGGGATGAACAATGAGCAGTTCTTC. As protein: CSAPLAGMNNEQFF.